What follows is one TCR beta chain and its context. The J segment lost 12 bases and the V segment lost 3 bases, leaving 9 bases of the junction unmatched. CDR1 KGHSH and CDR2 LQKENI come from the germline V gene. The CDR3 has 16 residues. The authors' processing: Estimates of nucleated cell counts were drawn from the amplification of reference gene primers. Measured with immunoSEQ multiplex PCR; TCRdb has only the in-frame clones, and not every one. V, J and clone size derive from that table, while D and trimming were established from the DNA sequence. The sample has 92,000 or so clones, about 87% seen once. This specimen belongs to a study of blood T cell repertoires in COVID-19. For the study at large: The United States, Italy and Spain were the sources of the acute and convalescent COVID-19 samples. The analysed material was cDNA or gDNA that came from T cells, B-cell-depleted T cells, or PBMCs.

This chain joins TRBV18 and TRBJ2-3; 16 bases are shared with TRBD2. The source is a man in his 60s with acute or convalescent COVID-19. Sequencing used peripheral blood. CDR3 residues: CASSPNSGTSGGAQYF. CDR3 sequence (DNA): TGTGCCAGCTCACCGAATTCCGGGACTAGCGGGGGGGCCCAGTATTTT.